The present entry profiles one TCR beta chain with its context. Its antigen is not known. Unique molecular identifiers tagged the TCR beta cDNA libraries. TCRdb processed the PCR reads anew with MiXCR; each CDR3 protein has one entry. The table includes about half a million distinct CDR3 sequences, roughly 46% detected once. Germline lookup yields CDR1 SGHRS and CDR2 YFSETQ. The CDR3 spans 15 residues. V was clipped by 7 bases and J by 4 bases; unmatched bases: 11. The sample belongs to a study of post-analysis software for immune sequencing data. About the study: Multiple sclerosis in the patients followed relapsing-remitting, secondary progressive and progressive-relapsing courses.

The study, taken as a whole, reports: Controls showed significantly higher normalized Chao1 diversity than did multiple sclerosis patients. By F measure, samples from a shared preparation batch strongly co-clustered. In patients, roughly 5 TRBV segments were more frequent than in controls, with TRBV5-6, TRBV5-1 and TRBV20-1 among them.

The chain joins TRBV5-1 to TRBJ2-5, with 9 bases that match TRBD1. Material for sequencing was blood. The sequence was collected from a girl aged 10 to 17 with multiple sclerosis. This chain's CDR3 is CASRPVTGGGETQYF. Here the CDR3 DNA reads TGCGCCAGCCGCCCTGTGACAGGGGGAGGAGAGACCCAGTACTTC. The full variable domain, its missing parts supplied by reference TRBV5-1 and TRBJ2-5, is KAGVTQTPRYLIKTRGQQVTLSCSPISGHRSVSWYQQTPGQGLQFLFEYFSETQRNKGNFPGRFSGRQFSNSRSEMNVSTLELGDSALYLCASRPVTGGGETQYFGPGTRLLVL.